This is a list of T cell receptor beta chains from one sample in a study of blood T cells in healthy people across ages. MiXCR, applied by TCRdb to the 5' RACE reads, yields one record per CDR3 protein. The sample contains about 1.7 million distinct CDR3 sequences, 28% of which appear only once. Material: blood. All receptors come from a woman in her 30s in good health. The conserved cysteine and the conserved F or W are not part of the CDR3 here. Clone size is stated in some rows and not others, as once, few, many or a class when expanded.

v_call cdr3_length clone_size cdr3_aa
TRBV20-1 9 many SATKEGAYT
TRBV5-1 14 - ASSSRGEGKGYEQY
TRBV29-1 11 - SAGTGGAYGYT
TRBV28 12 - ASSKWSGGETQY
TRBV20-1 12 - SVWASGSYNEQF
TRBV5-7 13 - ACSEGVGTQNIQY
TRBV7-2 11 - ASSLALWREQF
TRBV5-1 11 many ASSGGTGGEQF
TRBV30 11 few AWSLHGLGGYT
TRBV5-1 12 few ASSLATGAGELF
TRBV20-1 11 many SARDSGQETQY
TRBV10-3 12 many ATFNRGGPYEQY
TRBV28 14 few AGAGTLGSGANVLT
TRBV29-1 11 many SSRAGVEETQY
TRBV18 13 - ASPLRDSVTYGYT
TRBV5-1 15 many ASSLAGVISGANVLT
TRBV10-3 10 few AISAGDSPLH
TRBV12-3/TRBV12-4 16 many ASSLPRGGQAGGETQY
TRBV11-2 11 - ASSSPFPNEQF
TRBV28 11 - ASTLIGEETQY
TRBV7-9 14 - ASSPRGTRGADTQY
TRBV4-1 11 few ASSQETADTQY
TRBV7-9 12 - ASSQTSGSCEQY
TRBV5-1 9 - VSSWTGTQY
TRBV12-3/TRBV12-4 13 many ASSWVGTGANVLT
TRBV7-8 10 few ASSPHGGEAF
TRBV11-3 11 many ASSLSAGSEQF
TRBV12-5 12 - ASGLGTGNQPQH
TRBV7-2 14 - ASTLAGGGNTGELF
TRBV20-1 12 - SARADLAKNIQY
TRBV14 12 few ASSQESSSGEQF
TRBV12-3/TRBV12-4 11 - ASRDDRSYGYT
TRBV12-3/TRBV12-4 14 few ASSLALLGTNEKLF